This is a list of T cell receptor beta chains from one sample in a study of cytomegalovirus exposure and HLA in healthy donors. Profiled with immunoSEQ multiplex PCR; TCRdb holds only in-frame clones, not every one. The table shows about 330,000 clones, with about 90% occurring only once. The sequenced material came from PBMCs. The receptors shown here come from a woman in her thirties in good health and CMV-seropositive. Both conserved end residues are part of each CDR3. The order of the fields is J gene, clone size, V gene, D gene, CDR3 protein, CDR3 DNA. A D gene is named only where the DNA matches it firmly. Not every row has a clone size; where given, it reads once, few, many or a size class.

j_call: TRBJ2-7; clone_size: once; v_call: TRBV27; d_call: TRBD1; cdr3_aa: CASSLMGTGGITSYEQYF; cdr3_nt: TGTGCCAGCAGTTTAATGGGGACAGGGGGGATTACCTCCTACGAGCAGTACTTC
j_call: TRBJ2-1; clone_size: NA; v_call: TRBV5-6; d_call: NA; cdr3_aa: CASSLEVSQWPYNEQFF; cdr3_nt: TGTGCCAGCAGCTTGGAAGTGTCTCAGTGGCCATACAATGAGCAGTTCTTC
j_call: TRBJ1-2; clone_size: once; v_call: TRBV7-2; d_call: NA; cdr3_aa: CASSHSPLYGYTF; cdr3_nt: TGTGCCAGCAGCCATTCCCCCCTCTATGGCTACACCTTC
j_call: TRBJ2-3; clone_size: NA; v_call: TRBV20-1; d_call: NA; cdr3_aa: CSAMGGVTQYF; cdr3_nt: TGCAGTGCCATGGGCGGGGTTACGCAGTATTTT
j_call: TRBJ2-2; clone_size: NA; v_call: TRBV7-6; d_call: NA; cdr3_aa: CASSLGGGAANTGELFF; cdr3_nt: TGTGCCAGCAGCTTAGGAGGGGGGGCCGCGAACACCGGGGAGCTGTTTTTT
j_call: TRBJ1-5; clone_size: NA; v_call: TRBV19; d_call: NA; cdr3_aa: CASSSRDYNQPQHF; cdr3_nt: TGTGCCAGTAGTTCCCGGGACTACAATCAGCCCCAGCATTTT
j_call: TRBJ2-2; clone_size: NA; v_call: TRBV10-3; d_call: TRBD1; cdr3_aa: CAIRPGQALGGELFF; cdr3_nt: TGTGCCATCAGACCGGGACAGGCCCTAGGAGGGGAGCTGTTTTTT
j_call: TRBJ1-2; clone_size: NA; v_call: TRBV28; d_call: NA; cdr3_aa: CASSLLSGNGYTF; cdr3_nt: TGTGCCAGCAGTTTACTCTCGGGGAATGGCTACACCTTC
j_call: TRBJ2-2; clone_size: NA; v_call: TRBV30; d_call: TRBD2; cdr3_aa: CAWSVGGAQAGELFF; cdr3_nt: TGTGCCTGGAGTGTCGGGGGGGCGCAGGCCGGGGAGCTGTTTTTT
j_call: TRBJ2-2; clone_size: few; v_call: TRBV10-2; d_call: NA; cdr3_aa: CASTRAGGELFF; cdr3_nt: TGCGCCAGCACCCGGGCTGGCGGGGAGCTGTTTTTT
j_call: TRBJ1-6; clone_size: NA; v_call: TRBV9; d_call: NA; cdr3_aa: CASSVSQGTGNSPLHF; cdr3_nt: TGTGCCAGCAGCGTATCCCAGGGCACAGGTAATTCACCCCTCCACTTT
j_call: TRBJ2-3; clone_size: NA; v_call: TRBV7-6; d_call: TRBD2; cdr3_aa: CASSLQLAGRFDTQYF; cdr3_nt: TGTGCCAGCAGCTTACAGCTAGCGGGCCGTTTCGATACGCAGTATTTT
j_call: TRBJ1-2; clone_size: NA; v_call: TRBV6-5; d_call: NA; cdr3_aa: CASTRSAKPYGYTF; cdr3_nt: TGTGCCAGCACAAGATCCGCAAAACCCTATGGCTACACCTTC
j_call: TRBJ2-5; clone_size: NA; v_call: TRBV7-9; d_call: TRBD2; cdr3_aa: CASSFPTSGEETQYF; cdr3_nt: TGTGCCAGCAGTTTCCCGACTAGCGGGGAAGAGACCCAGTACTTC
j_call: TRBJ2-7; clone_size: NA; v_call: TRBV27; d_call: NA; cdr3_aa: CATSPGPPAYEQYF; cdr3_nt: TGTGCCACCTCGCCGGGACCTCCGGCGTACGAGCAGTACTTC
j_call: TRBJ2-3; clone_size: NA; v_call: TRBV5-1; d_call: TRBD2; cdr3_aa: CASSPYQTGTSVTDTQYF; cdr3_nt: TGCGCCAGCAGCCCCTACCAAACCGGGACTAGCGTCACAGATACGCAGTATTTT
j_call: TRBJ2-1; clone_size: NA; v_call: TRBV28; d_call: NA; cdr3_aa: CASSLYRYNEQFF; cdr3_nt: TGTGCCAGCAGTTTATACAGATACAATGAGCAGTTCTTC
j_call: TRBJ1-2; clone_size: NA; v_call: TRBV4-3; d_call: NA; cdr3_aa: CASSQGHRETVYGYTF; cdr3_nt: TGCGCCAGCAGCCAAGGCCATCGGGAGACGGTTTATGGCTACACCTTC
j_call: TRBJ2-3; clone_size: once; v_call: TRBV9; d_call: NA; cdr3_aa: CASSVGSMGGDTQYF; cdr3_nt: TGTGCCAGCAGCGTAGGATCGATGGGGGGAGATACGCAGTATTTT
j_call: TRBJ1-2; clone_size: NA; v_call: TRBV5-1; d_call: NA; cdr3_aa: CASSLRSPGGGYTF; cdr3_nt: TGCGCCAGCAGCTTGCGGTCCCCCGGGGGTGGCTACACCTTC
j_call: TRBJ2-5; clone_size: once; v_call: TRBV7-6; d_call: NA; cdr3_aa: CASSLAGSGKQETQYF; cdr3_nt: TGTGCCAGCAGCTTGGCCGGGTCCGGCAAACAAGAGACCCAGTACTTC
j_call: TRBJ1-4; clone_size: NA; v_call: TRBV29-1; d_call: NA; cdr3_aa: CSGVREVGEKLFF; cdr3_nt: TGCAGCGGAGTCAGGGAAGTAGGTGAAAAACTGTTTTTT
j_call: TRBJ2-4; clone_size: NA; v_call: TRBV5-6; d_call: NA; cdr3_aa: CASSLDRLAKNIQYF; cdr3_nt: TGTGCCAGCAGCTTGGACAGGCTAGCCAAAAACATTCAGTACTTC
j_call: TRBJ1-2; clone_size: NA; v_call: TRBV28; d_call: NA; cdr3_aa: CANAKGGYTF; cdr3_nt: TGTGCCAACGCGAAAGGTGGCTACACCTTC
j_call: TRBJ2-7; clone_size: NA; v_call: TRBV7-8; d_call: NA; cdr3_aa: CASSPRPTYEQYF; cdr3_nt: TGTGCCAGCAGCCCCCGGCCGACCTACGAGCAGTACTTC
j_call: TRBJ1-2; clone_size: NA; v_call: TRBV6-1; d_call: TRBD1; cdr3_aa: CATTGGEDYGYTF; cdr3_nt: TGTGCCACAACAGGGGGCGAGGACTATGGCTACACCTTC
j_call: TRBJ2-3; clone_size: NA; v_call: TRBV9; d_call: NA; cdr3_aa: CASSPTNPATDTQYF; cdr3_nt: TGTGCCAGCAGCCCTACTAACCCCGCCACAGATACGCAGTATTTT
j_call: TRBJ2-7; clone_size: NA; v_call: TRBV4-3; d_call: TRBD2; cdr3_aa: CASSQELAKAAYEQYF; cdr3_nt: TGCGCCAGCAGCCAGGAACTAGCGAAGGCGGCCTACGAGCAGTACTTC
j_call: TRBJ2-3; clone_size: NA; v_call: TRBV27; d_call: NA; cdr3_aa: CASTPPPAASTDTQYF; cdr3_nt: TGTGCCAGCACCCCACCCCCGGCAGCTAGCACAGATACGCAGTATTTT
j_call: TRBJ1-1; clone_size: NA; v_call: TRBV19; d_call: NA; cdr3_aa: CASSALTGKNTEAFF; cdr3_nt: TGTGCCAGTAGTGCTCTTACAGGGAAGAACACTGAAGCTTTCTTT
j_call: TRBJ2-2; clone_size: NA; v_call: TRBV7-3; d_call: TRBD2; cdr3_aa: CASSLSLAGGANTGELFF; cdr3_nt: TGTGCCAGCAGCTTAAGTCTAGCGGGCGGGGCGAACACCGGGGAGCTGTTTTTT
j_call: TRBJ1-1; clone_size: NA; v_call: TRBV7-3; d_call: NA; cdr3_aa: CASSLLVNTEAFF; cdr3_nt: TGTGCCAGCAGCTTATTGGTGAACACTGAAGCTTTCTTT
j_call: TRBJ2-7; clone_size: NA; v_call: TRBV7-2; d_call: TRBD1; cdr3_aa: CASSSPRTGEYEQYF; cdr3_nt: TGTGCCAGCAGCTCACCCCGGACAGGGGAATACGAGCAGTACTTC
j_call: TRBJ1-5; clone_size: NA; v_call: TRBV4-3; d_call: NA; cdr3_aa: CASSQGTVNQPQHF; cdr3_nt: TGCGCCAGCAGCCAAGGGACAGTCAATCAGCCCCAGCATTTT
j_call: TRBJ1-1; clone_size: NA; v_call: TRBV5-6; d_call: TRBD1; cdr3_aa: CASSNMDRANTEAFF; cdr3_nt: TGTGCCAGCAGCAACATGGACAGGGCGAACACTGAAGCTTTCTTT
j_call: TRBJ2-2; clone_size: NA; v_call: TRBV7-2; d_call: TRBD1; cdr3_aa: CASRPGGTGELFF; cdr3_nt: TGTGCCAGCAGACCAGGGGGCACCGGGGAGCTGTTTTTT
j_call: TRBJ2-1; clone_size: NA; v_call: TRBV4-1; d_call: NA; cdr3_aa: CASSQGAGEQFF; cdr3_nt: TGCGCCAGCAGCCAAGGGGCGGGAGAGCAGTTCTTC
j_call: TRBJ2-1; clone_size: NA; v_call: TRBV9; d_call: TRBD2; cdr3_aa: CASSVEGRRERDEQFF; cdr3_nt: TGTGCCAGCAGCGTAGAGGGCCGGCGGGAGAGGGATGAGCAGTTCTTC
j_call: TRBJ1-1; clone_size: NA; v_call: TRBV2; d_call: TRBD1; cdr3_aa: CASRGPMGQGVVDTEAFF; cdr3_nt: TGTGCCAGCAGGGGTCCGATGGGACAGGGGGTAGTTGACACTGAAGCTTTCTTT
j_call: TRBJ2-2; clone_size: NA; v_call: TRBV7-3; d_call: NA; cdr3_aa: CASGFQGGELFF; cdr3_nt: TGTGCCAGCGGGTTTCAAGGGGGGGAGCTGTTTTTT
j_call: TRBJ2-5; clone_size: NA; v_call: TRBV9; d_call: TRBD1; cdr3_aa: CASSVSPGTGEYF; cdr3_nt: TGTGCCAGCAGCGTTTCCCCTGGGACAGGCGAGTACTTC
j_call: TRBJ1-5; clone_size: NA; v_call: TRBV27; d_call: NA; cdr3_aa: CASSVSTGFNQPQHF; cdr3_nt: TGTGCCAGCAGTGTCTCTACAGGGTTCAATCAGCCCCAGCATTTT
j_call: TRBJ2-1; clone_size: NA; v_call: TRBV14; d_call: TRBD1; cdr3_aa: CASSPPRQGGYNEQFF; cdr3_nt: TGTGCCAGCAGCCCCCCGAGACAGGGCGGCTACAATGAGCAGTTCTTC
j_call: TRBJ1-3; clone_size: NA; v_call: TRBV5-1; d_call: NA; cdr3_aa: CASSLEDGGNTIYF; cdr3_nt: TGCGCCAGCAGCTTGGAGGACGGTGGAAACACCATATATTTT
j_call: TRBJ1-1; clone_size: NA; v_call: TRBV4-3; d_call: TRBD1; cdr3_aa: CASSQGGQGYTEAFF; cdr3_nt: TGCGCCAGCAGCCAAGGCGGACAGGGGTACACTGAAGCTTTCTTT
j_call: TRBJ2-5; clone_size: NA; v_call: TRBV11-2; d_call: TRBD1; cdr3_aa: CASSSYRDSLETQYF; cdr3_nt: TGTGCCAGCAGCTCCTACCGGGACAGCCTAGAGACCCAGTACTTC
j_call: TRBJ2-2; clone_size: NA; v_call: TRBV30; d_call: NA; cdr3_aa: CALRAGAGELFF; cdr3_nt: TGTGCATTAAGGGCCGGGGCCGGGGAGCTGTTTTTT
j_call: TRBJ1-5; clone_size: NA; v_call: TRBV10-1; d_call: NA; cdr3_aa: CASSELRGGDQPQHF; cdr3_nt: TGCGCCAGCAGTGAGTTAAGGGGAGGGGATCAGCCCCAGCATTTT